The T cell receptor beta chain under discussion was sequenced for a study of vaccination and CD4 T cells after COVID-19. Study details: Overlapping spike pools from SARS-CoV-2 and HCoV-NL63, HCoV-OC43 and HCoV-229E served as culture stimuli.

The Oncomine TCR Beta short-read assay was applied to DNA of cultured CD4+ T cells. TCRdb reprocessed the PCR reads via MiXCR and lists one record per CDR3 protein. The sample comprises about 14,000 distinct CDR3 sequences, more than 40% of which are singletons, and approximately 12% rests with the top ten. This clonotype was seen a single time. Its antigen is unknown. Treatment: roughly nine-day PBMC culture with coronavirus spike peptide pools or control peptides (ViraFEST assay). In germline, CDR1 is SNHLY, CDR2 FYNNEI. The CDR3 extends over 14 amino acids. J was trimmed by 4 bases and V by 4 bases; bases with no gene match: 4.

The TCR comes from a human donor who had recovered from COVID-19. Sequenced sample: CD4+ T cells from blood, cultured in vitro. The rearrangement uses TRBV2 and TRBJ2-7, with 10 bases identical to TRBD1. The CDR3 region is CASSAGQGVYEQYF. CDR3 DNA: TGTGCCAGCAGTGCAGGACAGGGGGTGTACGAGCAGTACTTC.